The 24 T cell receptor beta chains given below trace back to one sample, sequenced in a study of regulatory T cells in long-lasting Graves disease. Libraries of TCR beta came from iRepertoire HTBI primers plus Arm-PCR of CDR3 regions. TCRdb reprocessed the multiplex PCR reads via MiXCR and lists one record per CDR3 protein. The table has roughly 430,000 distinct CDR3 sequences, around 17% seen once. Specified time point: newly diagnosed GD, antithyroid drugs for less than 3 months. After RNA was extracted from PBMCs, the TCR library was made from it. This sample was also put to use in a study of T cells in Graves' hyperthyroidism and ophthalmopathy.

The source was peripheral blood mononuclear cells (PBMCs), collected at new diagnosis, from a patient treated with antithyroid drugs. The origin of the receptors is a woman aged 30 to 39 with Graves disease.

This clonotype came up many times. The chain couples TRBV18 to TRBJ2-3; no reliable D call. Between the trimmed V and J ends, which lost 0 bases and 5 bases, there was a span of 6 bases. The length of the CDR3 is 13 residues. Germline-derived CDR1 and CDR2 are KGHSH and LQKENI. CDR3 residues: CASSPPSQDTQYF. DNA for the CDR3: TGTGCCAGCTCACCACCGAGCCAAGATACGCAGTATTTT.

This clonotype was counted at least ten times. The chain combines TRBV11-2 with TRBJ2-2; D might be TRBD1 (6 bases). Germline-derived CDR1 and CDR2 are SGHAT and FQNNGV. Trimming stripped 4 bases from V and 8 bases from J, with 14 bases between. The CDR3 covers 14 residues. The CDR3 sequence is CASSSTRTVGELFF. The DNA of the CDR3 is TGTGCCAGCAGCTCAACCCGGACAGTTGGGGAGCTGTTTTTT.

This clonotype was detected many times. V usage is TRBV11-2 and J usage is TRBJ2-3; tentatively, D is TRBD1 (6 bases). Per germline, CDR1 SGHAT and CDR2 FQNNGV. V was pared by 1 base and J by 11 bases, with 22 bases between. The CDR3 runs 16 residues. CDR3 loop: CASSLGPRGPQAWQYF. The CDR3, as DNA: TGTGCCAGCAGCTTAGGCCCCAGGGGACCCCAGGCGTGGCAGTATTTT. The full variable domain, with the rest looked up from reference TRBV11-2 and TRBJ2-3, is EAGVAQSPRYKIIEKRQSVAFWCNPISGHATLYWYQQILGQGPKLLIQFQNNGVVDDSQLPKDRFSAERLKGVDSTLKIQPAKLEDSAVYLCASSLGPRGPQAWQYFGPGTRLTVL.

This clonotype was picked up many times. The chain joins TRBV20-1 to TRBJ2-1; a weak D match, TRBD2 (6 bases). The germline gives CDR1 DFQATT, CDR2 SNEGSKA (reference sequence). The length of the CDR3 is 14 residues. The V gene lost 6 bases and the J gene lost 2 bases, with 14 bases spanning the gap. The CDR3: CSARDGGPYNEQFF. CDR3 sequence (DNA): TGCAGTGCCCGCGACGGGGGTCCCTACAATGAGCAGTTCTTC.

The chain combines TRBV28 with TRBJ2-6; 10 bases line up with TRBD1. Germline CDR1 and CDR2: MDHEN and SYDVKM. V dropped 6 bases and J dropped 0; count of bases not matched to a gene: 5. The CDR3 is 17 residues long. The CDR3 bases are TGTGCCAGCAGGGTGGACAGGGGGGACTCTGGGGCCAACGTCCTGACTTTC. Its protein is CASRVDRGDSGANVLTF.

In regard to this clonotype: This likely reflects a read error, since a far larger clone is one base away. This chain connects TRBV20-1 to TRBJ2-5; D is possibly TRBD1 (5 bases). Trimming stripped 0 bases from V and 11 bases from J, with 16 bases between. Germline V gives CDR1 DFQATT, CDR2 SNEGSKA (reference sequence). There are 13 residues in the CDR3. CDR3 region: CSARDQTDNEQYF. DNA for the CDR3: TGCAGTGCTAGAGACCAGACGGACAATGAGCAGTACTTC.

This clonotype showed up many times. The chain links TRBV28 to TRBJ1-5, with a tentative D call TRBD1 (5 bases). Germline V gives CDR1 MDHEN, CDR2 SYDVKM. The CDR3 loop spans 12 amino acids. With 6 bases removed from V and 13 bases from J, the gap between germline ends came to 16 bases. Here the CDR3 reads CASRTDTRNQHF. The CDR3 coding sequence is TGTGCCAGCAGGACAGACACAAGGAATCAGCATTTT.

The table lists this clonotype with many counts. CDR3 DNA: TGTGCCAGCAGCTTATCCGGCGGGCGGGATACAGATACGCAGTATTTT. It specifies CASSLSGGRDTDTQYF. V usage is TRBV7-2 and J usage is TRBJ2-3; D might be TRBD2 (6 bases). This CDR3 contains 16 residues. Trimming shortened V by 2 bases and J by 3 bases, and 15 bases separated the two germline ends. CDR1 is SGHTA and CDR2 is FQGNSA in the germline V gene.

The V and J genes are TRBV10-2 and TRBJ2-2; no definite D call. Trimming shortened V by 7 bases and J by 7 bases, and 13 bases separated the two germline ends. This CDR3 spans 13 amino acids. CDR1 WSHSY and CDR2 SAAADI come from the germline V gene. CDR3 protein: CASKSAPLGELFF. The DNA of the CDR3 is TGCGCCAGCAAGTCGGCCCCACTCGGGGAGCTGTTTTTT.

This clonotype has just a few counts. The CDR3 region is CASGVSEPRYTDTQYF. In DNA form, the CDR3 reads TGTGCCAGCGGAGTTTCGGAACCCCGATACACAGATACGCAGTATTTT. The chain carries TRBV3-1 and TRBJ2-3; D not resolved. This CDR3 is 16 amino acids long. In germline, CDR1 is LGHDT, CDR2 YNNKEL (reference sequence). V dropped 8 bases and J dropped 2 bases, with 20 bases sitting between them.

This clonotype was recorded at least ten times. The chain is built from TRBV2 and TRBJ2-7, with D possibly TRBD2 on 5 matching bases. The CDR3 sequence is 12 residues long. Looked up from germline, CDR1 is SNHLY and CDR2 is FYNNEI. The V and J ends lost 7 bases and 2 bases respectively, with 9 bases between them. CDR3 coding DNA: TGTGCCAGCAACGGGGAAACCTACGAGCAGTACTTC. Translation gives CASNGETYEQYF. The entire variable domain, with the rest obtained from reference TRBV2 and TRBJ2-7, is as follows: EPEVTQTPSHQVTQMGQEVILRCVPISNHLYFYWYRQILGQKVEFLVSFYNNEISEKSEIFDDQFSVERPDGSNFTLKIRSTKLEDSAMYFCASNGETYEQYFGPGTRLTVT.

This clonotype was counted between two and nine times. The CDR3 region has the DNA TGTGCCACCAGCCTTGGACGGGACACCGGGGAGCTGTTTTTT. Amino acid sequence: CATSLGRDTGELFF. V gene TRBV15 combines with J gene TRBJ2-2, with no clear D. V was clipped by 5 bases and J by 3 bases, with 10 bases between them. This CDR3 has 14 amino acids. CDR1 is LNHNV, CDR2 YYDKDF, per germline (reference sequence).

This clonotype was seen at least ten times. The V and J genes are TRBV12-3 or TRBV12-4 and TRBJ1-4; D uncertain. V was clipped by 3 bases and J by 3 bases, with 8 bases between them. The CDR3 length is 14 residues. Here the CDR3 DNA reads TGTGCCAGCAGTTTTAACAGCGCTAATGAAAAACTGTTTTTT. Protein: CASSFNSANEKLFF.

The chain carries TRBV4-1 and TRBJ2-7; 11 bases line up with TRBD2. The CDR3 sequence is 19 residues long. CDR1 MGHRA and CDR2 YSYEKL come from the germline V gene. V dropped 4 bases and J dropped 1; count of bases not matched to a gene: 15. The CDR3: CASSLRAASGRRGSYEQYF. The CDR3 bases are TGCGCCAGCAGCCTGAGGGCAGCTAGCGGGAGGAGGGGGTCCTACGAGCAGTACTTC.

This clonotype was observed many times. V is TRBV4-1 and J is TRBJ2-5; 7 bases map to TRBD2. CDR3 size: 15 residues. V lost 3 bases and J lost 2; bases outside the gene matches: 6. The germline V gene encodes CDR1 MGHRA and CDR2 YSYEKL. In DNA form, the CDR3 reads TGCGCCAGCAGCCATCTGGCAGCGGGACAAGAGACCCAGTACTTC. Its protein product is CASSHLAAGQETQYF.

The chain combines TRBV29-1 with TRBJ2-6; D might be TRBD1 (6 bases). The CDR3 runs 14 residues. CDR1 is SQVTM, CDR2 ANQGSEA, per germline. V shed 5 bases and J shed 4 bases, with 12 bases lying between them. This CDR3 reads CSVQRGSGANVLTF. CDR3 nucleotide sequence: TGCAGCGTTCAAAGGGGGAGCGGGGCCAACGTCCTGACTTTC.

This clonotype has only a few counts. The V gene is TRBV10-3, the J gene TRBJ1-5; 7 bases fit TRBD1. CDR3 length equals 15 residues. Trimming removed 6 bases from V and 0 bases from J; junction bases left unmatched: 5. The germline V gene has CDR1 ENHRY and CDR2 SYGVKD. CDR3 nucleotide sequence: TGTGCCATCAGCGCGGGACAGTTTAGCAATCAGCCCCAGCATTTT. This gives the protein CAISAGQFSNQPQHF.

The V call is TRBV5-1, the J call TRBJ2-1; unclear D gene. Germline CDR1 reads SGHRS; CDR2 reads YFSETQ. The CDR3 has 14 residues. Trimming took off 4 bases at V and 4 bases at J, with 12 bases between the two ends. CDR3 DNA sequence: TGCGCCAGCAGCGGGTCCTCAATTTACAATGAGCAGTTCTTC. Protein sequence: CASSGSSIYNEQFF.

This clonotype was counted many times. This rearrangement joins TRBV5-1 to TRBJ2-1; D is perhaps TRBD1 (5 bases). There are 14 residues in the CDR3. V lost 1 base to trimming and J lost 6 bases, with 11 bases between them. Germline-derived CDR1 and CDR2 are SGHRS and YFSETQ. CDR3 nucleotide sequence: TGCGCCAGCAGCTTGCCCCTTAGGGGCAATGAGCAGTTCTTC. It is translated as CASSLPLRGNEQFF.

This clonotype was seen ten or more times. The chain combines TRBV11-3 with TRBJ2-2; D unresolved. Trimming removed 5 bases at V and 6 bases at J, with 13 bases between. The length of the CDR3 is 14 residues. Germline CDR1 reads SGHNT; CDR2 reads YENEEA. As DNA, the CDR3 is TGTGCCAGCAGCCAAGGGTTTAATTCCGGGGAGCTGTTTTTT. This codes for CASSQGFNSGELFF.

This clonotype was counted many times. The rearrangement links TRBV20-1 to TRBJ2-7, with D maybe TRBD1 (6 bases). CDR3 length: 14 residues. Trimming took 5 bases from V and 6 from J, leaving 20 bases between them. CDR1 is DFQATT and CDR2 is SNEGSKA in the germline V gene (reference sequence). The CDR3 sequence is CSAPSVGASAEQYF. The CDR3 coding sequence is TGCAGTGCTCCCTCGGTGGGGGCCTCCGCCGAGCAGTACTTC.

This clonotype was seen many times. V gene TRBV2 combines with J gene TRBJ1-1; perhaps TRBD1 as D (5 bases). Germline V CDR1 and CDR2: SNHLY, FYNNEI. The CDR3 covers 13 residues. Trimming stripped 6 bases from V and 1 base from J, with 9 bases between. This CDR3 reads CASRRQPNTEAFF. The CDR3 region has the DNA TGTGCCAGCAGGAGACAGCCGAACACTGAAGCTTTCTTT. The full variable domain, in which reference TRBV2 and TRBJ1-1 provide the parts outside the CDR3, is EPEVTQTPSHQVTQMGQEVILRCVPISNHLYFYWYRQILGQKVEFLVSFYNNEISEKSEIFDDQFSVERPDGSNFTLKIRSTKLEDSAMYFCASRRQPNTEAFFGQGTRLTVV.

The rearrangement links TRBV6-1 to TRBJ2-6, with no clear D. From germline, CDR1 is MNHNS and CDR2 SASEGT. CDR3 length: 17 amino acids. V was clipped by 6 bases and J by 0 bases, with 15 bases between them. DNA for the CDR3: TGTGCCAGCAGCGTACAGAGACCCAGCTCTGGGGCCAACGTCCTGACTTTC. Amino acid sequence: CASSVQRPSSGANVLTF.

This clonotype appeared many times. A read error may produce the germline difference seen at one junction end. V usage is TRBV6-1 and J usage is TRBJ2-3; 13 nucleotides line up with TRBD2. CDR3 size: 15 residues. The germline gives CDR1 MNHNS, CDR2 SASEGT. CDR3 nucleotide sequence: TGTGCCAGCAGGGAAGGACTAGCGGGGGCAGATACGCAGTATTTT. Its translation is CASREGLAGADTQYF.